The 10 T cell receptor beta chains presented below share a single source sample, sequenced in a study of blood T cell repertoires in COVID-19. Data came from immunoSEQ multiplex PCR; TCRdb stores just in-frame clones and leaves some out. The table shows over 80,000 clones, with roughly nine tenths occurring only once. Sequenced sample: peripheral blood. The receptor set was obtained from a human donor with active COVID-19. The donor label of this sample is uncertain.

This clone has only one observation. This sequence joins TRBV6-2 or TRBV6-3 and TRBJ1-2, with unresolved D. The V gene lost 5 bases and the J gene lost 0 bases, with 10 bases spanning the gap. There are 14 residues in the CDR3. CDR1 is MNHEY and CDR2 is SVGEGT in the germline V gene. The CDR3 DNA reads as TGTGCCAGCAGTGGACTAAGGGCTAACTATGGCTACACCTTC. Encoded protein: CASSGLRANYGYTF.

The rearrangement links TRBV18 to TRBJ1-2; D gene ambiguous. The CDR3 totals 15 residues. Germline V CDR1 and CDR2: KGHSH, LQKENI. Trimming left V 3 bases short and J 0 bases short, with 11 bases between. CDR3 nucleotides: TGTGCCAGCTCACCGCGGGAAGAATCTAACTATGGCTACACCTTC. Residues: CASSPREESNYGYTF.

This clone was recorded only once. The chain couples TRBV4-1 to TRBJ2-7; D is uncertain. The V end lost 1 base, the J end lost 2 bases, and 9 bases lay between the germline ends. The CDR3 runs to 14 residues. Germline V gene sequence: CDR1 MGHRA, CDR2 YSYEKL. CDR3: CASSQASYPYEQYF. CDR3 DNA: TGCGCCAGCAGCCAAGCAAGCTACCCCTACGAGCAGTACTTC.

The chain uses TRBV7-9 and TRBJ2-3, with TRBD1 matching over 11 bases. The ends lost 11 bases at V and 2 bases at J; junction bases unmatched: 3. The CDR3 is made up of 13 amino acids. Germline V gives CDR1 SEHNR, CDR2 FQNEAQ (reference sequence). In DNA form, the CDR3 reads TGTGCCGGGACAGGGGGATCCACAGATACGCAGTATTTT. Its protein product is CAGTGGSTDTQYF.

The chain has TRBV18 and TRBJ2-1; tentative D call: TRBD2 (6 bases). Trimming stripped 1 base from V and 2 bases from J, with 9 bases between. Germline values: CDR1 KGHSH, CDR2 LQKENI. The CDR3 extends over 15 amino acids. CDR3 region: CASSPLAGTYNEQFF. The CDR3 region has the DNA TGTGCCAGCTCACCACTTGCGGGAACCTACAATGAGCAGTTCTTC.

J is TRBJ1-5 and V is TRBV3-1 (or the pseudogene TRBV3-2); D gene ambiguous. V was clipped by 2 bases and J by 9 bases, with 17 bases between them. This CDR3 comprises 15 residues. Germline lookup yields CDR1 LGHDT and CDR2 YNNKEL (reference sequence). CDR3 region: CASSQSNDGRRPQHF. As DNA, the CDR3 is TGTGCCAGCAGCCAATCCAACGACGGGAGGAGGCCCCAGCATTTT.

Only one count was recorded for this clone. The rearrangement uses TRBV3-1 (or the pseudogene TRBV3-2) and TRBJ1-5; TRBD1 matches 8 bases. The J segment lost 5 bases and the V segment lost 0 bases, leaving 6 bases of the junction unmatched. This CDR3 is built from 16 residues. Per germline, CDR1 LGHDT and CDR2 YNNKEL (reference sequence). For the CDR3, the DNA is TGTGCCAGCAGCCAAGAGTCCGGGACAGGTGATCAGCCCCAGCATTTT. Protein sequence: CASSQESGTGDQPQHF.

The rearrangement uses TRBV6-2 or TRBV6-3 and TRBJ2-7, with no clear D. Trimming pared 3 bases from V and 2 bases from J, leaving 11 bases between. This CDR3 region has 14 residues. CDR1 and CDR2 (germline): MNHEY, SVGEGT. The CDR3 bases are TGTGCCAGCAGTTATTGGCGGTCCGCCTACGAGCAGTACTTC. Translated, it gives CASSYWRSAYEQYF.

This chain joins TRBV5-1 and TRBJ2-3, with TRBD2 matching over 9 bases. V gave up 3 bases and J gave up 0 bases; unmatched junction bases: 2. Germline CDR1 SGHRS, CDR2 YFSETQ. The CDR3 is 15 amino acids. In nucleotides, the CDR3 is TGCGCCAGCAGCTCTAGCGGGACTAGCACAGATACGCAGTATTTT. Its translation: CASSSSGTSTDTQYF.

This chain uses TRBV9 with TRBJ1-1; D perhaps matches TRBD1 (6 bases). The CDR3 loop spans 14 amino acids. Per the germline V gene, CDR1 is SGDLS and CDR2 is YYNGEE. V lost 6 bases, J lost 1 base, and 13 bases lay in between. Here the CDR3 reads CASTGEGGNTEAFF. The CDR3 DNA reads TGTGCCAGCACCGGGGAAGGGGGGAACACTGAAGCTTTCTTT. Complete variable domain (other parts from reference TRBV9 and TRBJ1-1): DSGVTQTPKHLITATGQRVTLRCSPRSGDLSVYWYQQSLDQGLQFLIQYYNGEERAKGNILERFSAQQFPDLHSELNLSSLELGDSALYFCASTGEGGNTEAFFGQGTRLTVV.